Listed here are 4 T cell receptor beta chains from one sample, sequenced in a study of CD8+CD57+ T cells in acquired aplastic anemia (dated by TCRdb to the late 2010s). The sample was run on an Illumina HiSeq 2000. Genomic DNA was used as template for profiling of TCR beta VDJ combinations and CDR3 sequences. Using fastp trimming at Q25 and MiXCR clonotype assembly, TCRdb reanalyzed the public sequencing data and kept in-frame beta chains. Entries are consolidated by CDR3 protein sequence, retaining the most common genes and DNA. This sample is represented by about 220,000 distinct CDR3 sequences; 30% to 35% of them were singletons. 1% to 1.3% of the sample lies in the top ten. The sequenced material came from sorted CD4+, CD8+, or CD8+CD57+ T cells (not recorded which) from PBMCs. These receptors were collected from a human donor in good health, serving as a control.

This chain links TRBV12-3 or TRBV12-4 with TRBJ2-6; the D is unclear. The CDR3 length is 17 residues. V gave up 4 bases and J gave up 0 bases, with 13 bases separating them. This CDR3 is CASSWRVRFSGANVLTF. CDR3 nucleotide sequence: TGTGCCAGCAGTTGGCGTGTTAGATTCTCTGGGGCCAACGTCCTGACTTTC.

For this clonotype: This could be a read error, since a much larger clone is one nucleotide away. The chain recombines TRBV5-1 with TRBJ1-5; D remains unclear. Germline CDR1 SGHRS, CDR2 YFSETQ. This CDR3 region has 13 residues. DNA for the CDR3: TGCGCCAGCAGCGAGGACGGCAATCAGCTCCAGCATTTT. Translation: CASSEDGNQLQHF.

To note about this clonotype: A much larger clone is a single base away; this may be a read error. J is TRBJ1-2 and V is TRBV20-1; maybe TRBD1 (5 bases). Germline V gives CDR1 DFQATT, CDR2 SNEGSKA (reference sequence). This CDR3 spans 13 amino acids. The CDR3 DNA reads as TGCAGTGCTAGGGTGGGGCCTAACCATGGCTACACCTTC. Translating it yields CSARVGPNHGYTF.

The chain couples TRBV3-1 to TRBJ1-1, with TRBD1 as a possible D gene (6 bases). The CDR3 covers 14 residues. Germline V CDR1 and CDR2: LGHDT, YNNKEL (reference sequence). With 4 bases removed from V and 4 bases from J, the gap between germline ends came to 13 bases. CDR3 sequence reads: CASSRSGDFTEAFF. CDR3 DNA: TGTGCCAGCAGCCGATCAGGGGATTTCACTGAAGCTTTCTTT. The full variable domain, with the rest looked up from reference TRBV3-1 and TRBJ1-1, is DTAVSQTPKYLVTQMGNDKSIKCEQNLGHDTMYWYKQDSKKFLKIMFSYNNKELIINETVPNRFSPKSPDKAHLNLHINSLELGDSAVYFCASSRSGDFTEAFFGQGTRLTVV.